Shown below are 30 T cell receptor beta chains from a single sample sequenced in a study of shared T cell receptors in the human thymus. Method: immunoSEQ multiplex PCR; TCRdb's copy keeps in-frame clones and lacks some. The profile shows hundreds of thousands of clones, over 75% of them singletons. In addition, the sample was reused for a study of human thymus T cells.

Sequencing input: thymocytes. These receptors were obtained from a boy under two years old with a congenital heart defect.

V and J are TRBV4-3 and TRBJ2-7; 8 bases are shared with TRBD1. The CDR3 extends over 12 amino acids. In germline, CDR1 is LGHNA, CDR2 YSLEER. With 3 bases clipped from V and 6 bases from J, the junction kept 1 base outside the gene matches. The CDR3 is CASSHTGGEQYF. The CDR3 nucleotides read TGCGCCAGCAGCCACACAGGGGGCGAGCAGTACTTC.

The rearrangement links TRBV28 to TRBJ1-2, with D perhaps TRBD1 (6 bases). Trimming took off 3 bases at V and 2 bases at J, with 13 bases between the two ends. The CDR3 consists of 15 residues. From germline, CDR1 is MDHEN and CDR2 SYDVKM. CDR3 DNA sequence: TGTGCCAGCAGTTTGTCGGGGGGCTGGAACTATGGCTACACCTTC. It specifies CASSLSGGWNYGYTF.

The chain carries TRBV13 and TRBJ2-7; weak D call: TRBD1 (5 bases). There are 15 residues in the CDR3. V lost 0 bases and J 0 bases, leaving 9 bases between the germline ends. CDR1 and CDR2 (germline): PRHDT, FYEKMQ (reference sequence). The CDR3: CASSLGQVLSYEQYF. The CDR3 coding sequence is TGTGCCAGCAGCTTAGGACAGGTTCTCTCCTACGAGCAGTACTTC. The full variable domain, with the rest looked up from reference TRBV13 and TRBJ2-7, is AAGVIQSPRHLIKEKRETATLKCYPIPRHDTVYWYQQGPGQDPQFLISFYEKMQSDKGSIPDRFSAQQFSDYHSELNMSSLELGDSALYFCASSLGQVLSYEQYFGPGTRLTVT.

The V gene is TRBV28, the J gene TRBJ2-7; TRBD2 is a possible D gene (6 bases). V lost 6 bases and J lost 3, with 21 bases in between. Germline assignment: CDR1 MDHEN and CDR2 SYDVKM. The CDR3 totals 16 residues. The CDR3: CASSHPPGGVNYEQYF. The CDR3 DNA is TGTGCCAGCAGCCACCCCCCCGGGGGTGTTAACTACGAGCAGTACTTC.

V usage is TRBV28 and J usage is TRBJ1-4; TRBD1 is a possible D gene (6 bases). The CDR3 contains 14 residues. The V gene's germline CDR1 is MDHEN and CDR2 SYDVKM. Trimming cost V 7 bases and J 3 bases, with 12 bases left between them. The CDR3 DNA sequence: TGTGCCAGCACCCGGCAGGGGTCTAATGAAAAACTGTTTTTT. Its protein product is CASTRQGSNEKLFF.

The chain employs TRBV11-2 and TRBJ1-3, with D unclear. Trimming stripped 1 base from V and 4 bases from J, with 14 bases between. Per germline, CDR1 SGHAT and CDR2 FQNNGV. This CDR3 is built from 16 residues. The CDR3 sequence is CASSLGPGRRGNTIYF. CDR3 coding DNA: TGTGCCAGCAGCTTAGGTCCGGGTAGGCGAGGAAACACCATATATTTT.

The CDR3 loop is CASNGVGLAGGPDTGELFF. The DNA of the CDR3 is TGTGCCAGTAACGGCGTCGGACTAGCGGGAGGGCCAGACACCGGGGAGCTGTTTTTT. The chain carries TRBV19 and TRBJ2-2; 15 nucleotides agree with TRBD2. Germline V lookup: CDR1 LNHDA, CDR2 SQIVND (reference sequence). The CDR3 contains 19 residues. V was clipped by 7 bases and J by 3 bases; unmatched bases: 12.

The J gene is TRBJ2-1, the V gene TRBV27; D is possibly TRBD1 (6 bases). CDR3 length: 18 amino acids. Germline V gives CDR1 MNHEY, CDR2 SMNVEV (reference sequence). V shed 2 bases and J shed 0 bases, with 17 bases lying between them. CDR3 DNA sequence: TGTGCCAGCAGTTTAGTCGAACTACAGGGAAGCTCCTACAATGAGCAGTTCTTC. It translates to CASSLVELQGSSYNEQFF.

V and J are TRBV7-9 and TRBJ2-2; D remains ambiguous. Germline CDR1 and CDR2: SEHNR and FQNEAQ (reference sequence). Between the trimmed V and J ends, which lost 2 bases and 3 bases, there was a span of 4 bases. CDR3 length equals 13 residues. The CDR3 protein is CASSLPDTGELFF. The CDR3 nucleotides are TGTGCCAGCAGCTTACCAGACACCGGGGAGCTGTTTTTT.

This chain connects TRBV4-3 to TRBJ2-1, with unresolved D. The CDR3 spans 16 residues. CDR1 and CDR2 from the germline V gene are LGHNA and YSLEER. Trimming stripped 2 bases from V and 2 bases from J, with 13 bases between. The CDR3 reads CASSQLRASPYNEQFF. The CDR3 nucleotides read TGCGCCAGCAGCCAACTCCGAGCAAGTCCCTACAATGAGCAGTTCTTC.

Remarks on this clone: Other nucleotide sequences from this sample produce the same CDR3. The J gene is TRBJ2-7, the V gene TRBV7-2; TRBD2 is a possible D gene (5 bases). The CDR3 has 14 residues. Trimming stripped 0 bases from V and 0 bases from J, with 6 bases between. Germline CDR1 and CDR2: SGHTA and FQGNSA. CDR3 DNA sequence: TGTGCCAGCAGCTTAGCGGGGAGCTCCTACGAGCAGTACTTC. This gives the protein CASSLAGSSYEQYF.

The J gene is TRBJ2-1, the V gene TRBV4-1; TRBD2 matches 12 bases. The trim removed 1 base at V and 7 bases at J, leaving 8 bases unmatched. The germline V gene has CDR1 MGHRA and CDR2 YSYEKL. The CDR3 loop spans 17 amino acids. CDR3 residues: CASSQALRLAGVNEQFF. The CDR3 DNA sequence: TGCGCCAGCAGCCAAGCCCTCCGACTAGCGGGAGTAAATGAGCAGTTCTTC.

The chain couples TRBV5-1 to TRBJ1-2; maybe TRBD1 (5 bases). The CDR3 consists of 16 residues. Trimming took 0 bases from V and 3 from J, leaving 15 bases between them. In germline, CDR1 is SGHRS, CDR2 YFSETQ. As DNA, the CDR3 is TGCGCCAGCAGCTTGGTTTCTCCCAGGGACTACTATGGCTACACCTTC. This codes for CASSLVSPRDYYGYTF.

This clone was seen a few times. This rearrangement joins TRBV5-4 to TRBJ1-3; no clear D gene. The germline V and J ends were trimmed by 4 bases and 1 base, with 18 bases remaining between them. This CDR3 is 17 amino acids long. Germline V gives CDR1 SGHNT, CDR2 YYREEE (reference sequence). The CDR3 DNA reads TGTGCCAGCAGCGTAGGCCCGACAAAACCATCTGGAAACACCATATATTTT. Translation: CASSVGPTKPSGNTIYF.

This rearrangement joins TRBV15 to TRBJ1-1, with D tentatively TRBD1 (5 bases). The CDR3 is 16 residues long. Trimming took 3 bases from V and 1 from J, leaving 15 bases between them. Germline V gives CDR1 LNHNV, CDR2 YYDKDF (reference sequence). The CDR3 here is CATSSMGPQENTEAFF. CDR3 bases: TGTGCCACCAGCAGTATGGGTCCACAGGAGAACACTGAAGCTTTCTTT.

The chain carries TRBV29-1 and TRBJ2-5; D might be TRBD1 (6 bases). The end of the DNA aligns better with TRBJ2-7, so the J call may be wrong. The CDR3 length is 11 residues. Germline CDR1 SQVTM, CDR2 ANQGSEA. The CDR3 sequence is CSVGGQNEQYF. Written as DNA, the CDR3 is TGCAGCGTTGGGGGGCAAAACGAGCAGTACTTC.

The rearrangement uses TRBV7-9 and TRBJ2-1; D perhaps matches TRBD1 (6 bases). V lost 5 bases, J lost 5 bases, and 7 bases lay in between. The germline V gene encodes CDR1 SEHNR and CDR2 FQNEAQ (reference sequence). The CDR3 is 12 amino acids. The CDR3 is CASSRQDNEQFF. The CDR3, as DNA: TGTGCCAGCAGCAGACAGGACAATGAGCAGTTCTTC. The full variable domain, completed using reference TRBV7-9 and TRBJ2-1, is DTGVSQNPRHKITKRGQNVTFRCDPISEHNRLYWYRQTLGQGPEFLTYFQNEAQLEKSRLLSDRFSAERPKGSFSTLEIQRTEQGDSAMYLCASSRQDNEQFFGPGTRLTVL.

V is TRBV27 and J is TRBJ2-1; TRBD1 aligns across 7 bases. CDR3 length: 14 residues. The V gene's germline CDR1 is MNHEY and CDR2 SMNVEV (reference sequence). The V and J ends lost 5 bases and 9 bases, in that order; junction bases with no gene match: 10. For the CDR3, the DNA is TGTGCCAGCAGTCCTCGACAGGGCGACGGTGAGCAGTTCTTC. Encoded protein: CASSPRQGDGEQFF.

The J gene is TRBJ1-1, the V gene TRBV6-1, with a possible D match to TRBD1 (5 bases). The CDR3 spans 17 residues. V gave up 2 bases and J gave up 4 bases, with 20 bases separating them. Germline values: CDR1 MNHNS, CDR2 SASEGT. For the CDR3, the DNA is TGTGCCAGCAGTGAACCCGGTAACAGGCCGTGGGGCACTGAAGCTTTCTTT. It specifies CASSEPGNRPWGTEAFF.

This clone was found once. This chain joins TRBV19 and TRBJ1-6, with 10 bases lining up with TRBD1. From germline, CDR1 is LNHDA and CDR2 SQIVND (reference sequence). The CDR3 runs to 18 residues. Trimming took 3 bases from V and 10 from J; bases not matched to a gene: 15. This CDR3 reads CASSMWEPGTGARSPLHF. The CDR3 DNA reads TGTGCCAGTAGTATGTGGGAACCCGGGACAGGGGCACGATCACCCCTCCACTTT.

With respect to this clone: At one boundary the junction diverges from the germline segment, which might be a read error. Additional DNA sequences in this sample encode the identical CDR3. The chain combines TRBV7-2 with TRBJ1-6, with D possibly being TRBD1 (6 bases). Germline CDR1 is SGHTA and CDR2 is FQGNSA. The CDR3 contains 16 residues. CDR3 in DNA: TGTGCCAGCACCTCCTTCAGGGACATCTATAATTCCCCCCTCCACTTT. Protein: CASTSFRDIYNSPLHF.

The chain recombines TRBV27 with TRBJ1-2, with D uncertain. V was shortened by 5 bases and J by 4 bases, with 17 bases between the two germline ends. Germline V gene lookup returns CDR1 MNHEY and CDR2 SMNVEV (reference sequence). The CDR3 is 15 amino acids. The CDR3 DNA sequence: TGTGCCAGCAGTCCCGGCGGAGCGAGGATCTATGGCTACACCTTC. Translating it yields CASSPGGARIYGYTF.

CDR3 coding DNA: TGTGCCAGCAGCCAAGATAAGGCACAGGGGGCCCCCGCGATCTATGGCTACACCTTC. Residues: CASSQDKAQGAPAIYGYTF. The gene calls are TRBV4-2 and TRBJ1-2; 9 nucleotides line up with TRBD1. Germline V gene lookup returns CDR1 LGHNA and CDR2 YNFKEQ. This CDR3 is built from 19 residues. Trimming cost V 0 bases and J 4 bases; bases outside gene matches: 15.

The chain links TRBV5-6 to TRBJ2-4; D ambiguous. Germline CDR1 SGHDT, CDR2 YYEEEE. This CDR3 is built from 14 residues. The V end lost 4 bases, the J end lost 0 bases, and 8 bases lay between the germline ends. The CDR3 DNA sequence: TGTGCCAGCAGCAGTAGCAAAGCCAAAAACATTCAGTACTTC. Its translation: CASSSSKAKNIQYF. The full variable domain, rest sourced from reference TRBV5-6 and TRBJ2-4, is DAGVTQSPTHLIKTRGQQVTLRCSPKSGHDTVSWYQQALGQGPQFIFQYYEEEERQRGNFPDRFSGHQFPNYSSELNVNALLLGDSALYLCASSSSKAKNIQYFGAGTRLSVL.

This clone was seen once. The rearrangement links TRBV15 to TRBJ2-2, with 7 nucleotides matching TRBD1. V dropped 1 base and J dropped 7; count of bases not matched to a gene: 12. This CDR3 spans 17 amino acids. Germline-derived CDR1 and CDR2 are LNHNV and YYDKDF (reference sequence). The CDR3 sequence is CATSRVATIQGVGELFF. CDR3 DNA: TGTGCCACCAGCAGAGTAGCTACCATTCAGGGGGTCGGGGAGCTGTTTTTT.

A word on this clone: Other nucleotide sequences in the sample specify the same CDR3. This chain connects TRBV13 to TRBJ1-1; 9 nucleotides line up with TRBD1. The CDR3 is 14 amino acids. CDR1 and CDR2 from the germline V gene are PRHDT and FYEKMQ (reference sequence). Trimming removed 5 bases from V and 2 bases from J; junction bases left unmatched: 3. The CDR3 sequence: CASSLGQGNTEAFF. The CDR3 nucleotides read TGTGCCAGCAGCCTGGGACAGGGAAACACTGAAGCTTTCTTT.

The rearrangement links TRBV6-1 to TRBJ1-5, with 9 nucleotides matching TRBD1. The ends lost 6 bases at V and 1 base at J; junction bases unmatched: 10. The CDR3 is 17 amino acids. Germline values: CDR1 MNHNS, CDR2 SASEGT. CDR3 DNA: TGTGCCAGCAGGGAAAGAGGGACAGGGAGAAGCAATCAGCCCCAGCATTTT. Its protein product is CASRERGTGRSNQPQHF.

The chain joins TRBV29-1 to TRBJ2-7; D is uncertain. V lost 3 bases and J 5 bases, leaving 8 bases between the germline ends. Germline V CDR1 and CDR2: SQVTM, ANQGSEA. CDR3 length: 11 amino acids. The CDR3 region has the DNA TGCAGCGTTGAGAACAAGAACGAGCAGTACTTC. Its protein is CSVENKNEQYF.

The chain links TRBV7-2 to TRBJ2-2, with 8 nucleotides matching TRBD2. Germline V gene sequence: CDR1 SGHTA, CDR2 FQGNSA. This CDR3 is built from 14 residues. Germline trimming cut 8 bases from V and 4 bases from J; bases unmatched to any gene: 6. The CDR3 nucleotides read TGTGCCAGCTCCCAGCGGGGGCGCACCGGGGAGCTGTTTTTT. Translated: CASSQRGRTGELFF.

The chain employs TRBV7-9 and TRBJ2-5; 11 nucleotides line up with TRBD2. There are 16 residues in the CDR3. V trimming: 3 bases; J trimming: 2 bases; junction bases outside the gene matches: 5. Germline loops: CDR1 SEHNR, CDR2 FQNEAQ (reference sequence). CDR3 protein: CASSLGTSGRQETQYF. CDR3 coding DNA: TGTGCCAGCAGCTTGGGGACTAGCGGTCGTCAAGAGACCCAGTACTTC. Full variable domain (missing parts from reference TRBV7-9 and TRBJ2-5): DTGVSQNPRHKITKRGQNVTFRCDPISEHNRLYWYRQTLGQGPEFLTYFQNEAQLEKSRLLSDRFSAERPKGSFSTLEIQRTEQGDSAMYLCASSLGTSGRQETQYFGPGTRLLVL.